The clone carrying this TCR beta chain was counted ten times or more. Its antigen remains unknown. It was genomic DNA that served as the template for profiling TCR beta VDJ and CDR3. A single record per CDR3 protein comes from TCRdb applying MiXCR to the reads. The profile shows roughly 240,000 distinct CDR3 sequences, around half of them singletons. The entry originates in a study of CD8+CD57+ T cells in acquired aplastic anemia. Study-level results: Patients and healthy controls showed no significant CD8+ Simpson's diversity difference.

The germline V gene encodes CDR1 SGHDN and CDR2 FVKESK. The V and J ends lost 0 bases and 0 bases respectively, with 8 bases between them. The CDR3 runs to 15 residues. CD8+CD57+ cell expansion had been shown by flow cytometry in patients chosen for sequencing. The source material was sorted CD4+, CD8+, or CD8+CD57+ T cells (not recorded which) from PBMCs. The clonotype was recovered from a human donor with aplastic anemia. This chain connects TRBV14 to TRBJ1-1; D call uncertain. The CDR3 coding sequence is TGTGCCAGCAGCCAAGACAGGACTATGAACACTGAAGCTTTCTTT. Translation: CASSQDRTMNTEAFF.